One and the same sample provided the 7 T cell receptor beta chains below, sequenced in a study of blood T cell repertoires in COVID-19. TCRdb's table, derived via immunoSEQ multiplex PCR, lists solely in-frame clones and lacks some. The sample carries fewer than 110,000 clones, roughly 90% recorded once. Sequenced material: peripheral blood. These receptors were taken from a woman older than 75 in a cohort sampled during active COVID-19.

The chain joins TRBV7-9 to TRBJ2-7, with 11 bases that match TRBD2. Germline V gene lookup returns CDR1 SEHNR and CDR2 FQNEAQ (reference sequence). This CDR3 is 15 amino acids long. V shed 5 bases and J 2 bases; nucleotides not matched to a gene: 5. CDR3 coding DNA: TGTGCCAGCAGCGAAACTAGCGGGAGTACCTACGAGCAGTACTTC. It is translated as CASSETSGSTYEQYF.

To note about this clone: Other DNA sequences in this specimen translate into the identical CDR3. The CDR3 nucleotides read TGTGCCAGCAGTTTACGGGGTGGAGAGACCCAGTACTTC. It is translated as CASSLRGGETQYF. This chain uses TRBV12-3 or TRBV12-4 with TRBJ2-5; TRBD2 is a possible D gene (5 bases). There are 13 residues in the CDR3. V lost 2 bases to trimming and J lost 4 bases, with 8 bases between them.

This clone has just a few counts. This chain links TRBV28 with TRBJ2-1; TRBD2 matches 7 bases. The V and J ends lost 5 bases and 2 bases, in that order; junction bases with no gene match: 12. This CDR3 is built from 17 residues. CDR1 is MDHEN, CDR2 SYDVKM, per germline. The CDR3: CASSPSGLHATYNEQFF. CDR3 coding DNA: TGTGCCAGCAGTCCATCGGGACTACACGCGACCTACAATGAGCAGTTCTTC.

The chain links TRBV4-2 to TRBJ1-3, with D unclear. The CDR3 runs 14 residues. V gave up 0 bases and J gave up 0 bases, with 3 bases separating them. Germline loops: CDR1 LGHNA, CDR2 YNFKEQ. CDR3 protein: CASSQEYSGNTIYF. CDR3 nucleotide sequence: TGTGCCAGCAGCCAAGAGTACTCTGGAAACACCATATATTTT.

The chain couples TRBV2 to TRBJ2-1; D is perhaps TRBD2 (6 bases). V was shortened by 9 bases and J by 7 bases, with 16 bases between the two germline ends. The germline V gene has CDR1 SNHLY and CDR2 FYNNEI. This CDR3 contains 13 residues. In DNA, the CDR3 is TGTGCCAGTAGACTAGTAACGTTGAATGAGCAGTTCTTC. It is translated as CASRLVTLNEQFF.

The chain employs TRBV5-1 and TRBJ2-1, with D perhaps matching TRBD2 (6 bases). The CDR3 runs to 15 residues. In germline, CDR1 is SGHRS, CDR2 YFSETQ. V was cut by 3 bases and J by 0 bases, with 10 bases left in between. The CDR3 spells CASSSGGDSYNEQFF. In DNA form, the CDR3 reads TGCGCCAGCAGCTCTGGCGGGGACTCCTACAATGAGCAGTTCTTC.

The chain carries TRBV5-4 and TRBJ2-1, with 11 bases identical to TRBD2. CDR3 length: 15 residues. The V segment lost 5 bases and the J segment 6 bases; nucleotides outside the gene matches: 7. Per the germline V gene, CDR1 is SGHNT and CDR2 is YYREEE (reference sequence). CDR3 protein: CASRSGTSGPNEQFF. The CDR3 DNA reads TGTGCCAGCAGGTCCGGGACTAGCGGACCCAATGAGCAGTTCTTC. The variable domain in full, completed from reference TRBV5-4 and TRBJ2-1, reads ETGVTQSPTHLIKTRGQQVTLRCSSQSGHNTVSWYQQALGQGPQFIFQYYREEENGRGNFPPRFSGLQFPNYSSELNVNALELDDSALYLCASRSGTSGPNEQFFGPGTRLTVL.